This T cell receptor (beta chain) was captured in a study of blood T cell repertoires in COVID-19. The length of the CDR3 is 14 residues. Participants spanned ages roughly 18 to 90 years and resided in around 25 US areas. Assay used: immunoSEQ multiplex PCR; TCRdb lists only in-frame clones, some missing. The sample yields about 360,000 clones, over 75% seen once. The clonotype originates from a man aged 35 to 55 in a cohort exposed to, infected with or recovered from COVID-19 (not recorded which). The sequenced sample consisted of PBMCs or T cells enriched from blood (not recorded which). The rearrangement links TRBV21-1 to TRBJ1-1; the tabulated D call, TRBD1, remains unverified against the DNA. TRBV21-1 is tagged as a pseudogene. The CDR3: CASRTGLMNTEAFF. CDR3 nucleotides: TGTGCCAGCAGAACAGGGCTTATGAACACTGAAGCTTTCTTT.